Given below is one TCR beta chain in context. This clonotype was detected many times. Its antigen is not yet known. Per-base quality was not reported, and no clone a single base away is much larger than it. This sample is drawn from a study of T cells in Graves' hyperthyroidism and ophthalmopathy (dated by TCRdb to the late 2010s). Study-wide context: Peripheral blood was sampled at the time of initial diagnosis, prior to any treatment. To identify TCR V-J signatures that set the groups apart, the researchers used a discovery cohort of 100 or so patients, made up of fewer than 50 with Graves' ophthalmopathy and 57 with stable Graves' hyperthyroidism. An independent validation cohort of fewer than 20 hyperthyroidism patients and about 15 patients who later progressed to ophthalmopathy tested prospective prediction of ophthalmopathy. The roughly 100 discovery patients were randomly divided into training and test sets at a 7:3 ratio. In addition, the study compared T-cell repertoires in thyroid tissue and in blood from five or six Graves' hyperthyroidism patients. Once sampling was done, hyperthyroidism patients were given methimazole at a starting dose of 30 mg daily, whereas ophthalmopathy patients were given high-dose intravenous methylprednisolone. According to the paper, TCR Vbeta CDR3 sequencing was carried out on 135 peripheral blood samples, which came from some 41 ophthalmopathy, approximately 72 hyperthyroidism and roughly 17 progressor patients.

Overall study results and their limits: No statistical method was used to fix the sample size in advance, and group allocation was not hidden from the investigators. Ophthalmopathy was separated from stable hyperthyroidism by a 13 V-J signature model, with approximately 86% sensitivity and about 81% specificity obtained in cross-validation and 80%/75% obtained in testing. Most expanded thyroid clonotypes (frequency above 0.001) were also detected in blood, a finding suggesting that blood repertoires may reflect thyroid immune responses. In validation, the model predicted progression to ophthalmopathy a median of roughly 6.2 months before onset, with about 70% sensitivity and roughly 72% specificity.

The cysteine opens and the phenylalanine closes a CDR3 of 15 amino acids. The retained sequence is limited to the CDR3, 45 bases, with the frame set at the first base. The trim is 3 bases for V and 6 bases for J, with a gap of 17 bases between the germline ends. From the germline V gene, CDR1 is SNHLY and CDR2 is FYNNEI. Amplification of TCR beta CDR3 regions was carried out from RNA transcripts. A first-round RT-PCR of the TCR CDR3 used the HTBI primer set with the Qiagen OneStep RT-PCR kit. A second multiplex PCR round built the libraries, followed by size selection and purification. Sequencing of the libraries was done on an Illumina HiSeq2000 using paired-end 100 bp reads. From the authors' description of their analysis: SOAPnuke was used to process the raw data, throwing out any read that contained adapters or uncalled bases, had a mean Phred below 15, or lacked an exact constant-primer or identifier match. High-quality paired reads were merged using COPE v1.2.5, and each unique nucleotide sequence was defined as a clonotype. MiTCR v1.1 was used to align the clonotypes against IMGT TRBV, TRBD and TRBJ reference segments. The analysis was restricted to V-J combinations with a frequency above 0.0001, which together covered 99% to 99.2% of the repertoires. The TCS score was defined as the ratio of F50 (clonal expansion) to E x V (chaos), calculated using BLOSUM62-based TCRdist between CDR3 peptides within each V-J. Welch's t-statistics and random forest reduced 500 to 550 V-J features to roughly 13, which were used in a naive Bayes classifier (R e1071). Starting from the raw public reads, TCRdb applied fastp trimming at Q25, assembled clones with MiXCR and retained in-frame beta chains. Each entry merges the rows of one CDR3 protein and shows their most common DNA and genes. The V and J calls shown here were made by TCRdb, not taken from the authors' results. The sample profile shows about 340,000 distinct CDR3 sequences; around a sixth of them were found once. The top ten clones comprise under 55% of the sample.

Stable Graves' hyperthyroidism was defined as the absence of progression to ophthalmopathy over 18 months of follow-up. Hyperthyroidism patients were aged 18 to 65 years and newly diagnosed, with disease duration of less than 2 months. Exclusion was applied to patients with uncontrolled infections, other autoimmune diseases, pregnancy or lactation. Diagnoses were established on the basis of clinical symptoms, serum thyroxine and TRAb, thyroid ultrasound, and orbital computed tomography. PBMCs were separated from under 12 ml of fresh peripheral blood using Ficoll-Paque density gradient centrifugation. Trizol reagent was used to extract total RNA, and RNA quality was then checked on an Agilent 2100 Bioanalyzer.

The V gene is TRBV2 and the J gene is TRBJ1-1, with no D gene named confidently. This clonotype was obtained from a woman in her 50s with Graves' hyperthyroidism. Specimen: blood. The CDR3 protein is CASSDWWGTNAEAFF. The nucleotide sequence reads as follows: TGTGCCAGCAGTGATTGGTGGGGTACAAATGCTGAAGCTTTCTTT. Reference TRBV2 and TRBJ1-1 genes cover what lies past the CDR3, so the full variable domain is EPEVTQTPSHQVTQMGQEVILRCVPISNHLYFYWYRQILGQKVEFLVSFYNNEISEKSEIFDDQFSVERPDGSNFTLKIRSTKLEDSAMYFCASSDWWGTNAEAFFGQGTRLTVV.